This T cell receptor (beta chain) was sequenced during a study of blood T cell repertoires in COVID-19. As for the study in general: Specimens from acute and convalescent COVID-19 originated in the United States, Italy and Spain. The analysed material was cDNA or gDNA that came from T cells, B-cell-depleted T cells, or PBMCs.

In the authors' workflow: The assay estimated nucleated cells by amplifying reference gene primers. Sequencing was performed with immunoSEQ multiplex PCR; in TCRdb, only in-frame clones are kept and a portion is missing. V and J calls plus clone size are reproduced from that table; the DNA served to infer D and trimming. Found here are around 100,000 clones, 84% of them singletons; the top ten hold approximately 22%. A remark on this clone: Relative to the germline gene, one junction end is altered; a read error may explain this.

Germline CDR1 MDHEN, CDR2 SYDVKM. This CDR3 is built from 14 residues. The sequence was collected from a human donor in a cohort sampled during active COVID-19. Sequencing was carried out using peripheral blood. This chain uses TRBV28 with TRBJ1-4; D is undetermined. The CDR3 protein is CASSLSTTNEKLFF. The CDR3 region has the DNA TGTGCCAGCAGCTTATCCACAACTAATGAAAAACTGTTTTTT. The full variable domain, rest sourced from reference TRBV28 and TRBJ1-4, is DVKVTQSSRYLVKRTGEKVFLECVQDMDHENMFWYRQDPGLGLRLIYFSYDVKMKEKGDIPEGYSVSREKKERFSLILESASTNQTSMYLCASSLSTTNEKLFFGSGTQLSVL.